These 22 T cell receptor beta chains originate from one sample sequenced in a study of OX40 agonist ivuxolimab in advanced cancers. TCRdb's table, derived via immunoSEQ multiplex PCR, lists solely in-frame clones and lacks some. Here the sample spans about 75,000 clones, about 85% being singletons. This specimen consisted of CD4+ or CD8+ T cells sorted from blood, obtained in a trial of the OX40 agonist ivuxolimab. The source of these receptors is an adult with an advanced solid tumor such as melanoma, head and neck, liver or kidney cancer.

This rearrangement joins TRBV7-9 to TRBJ1-1, with a tentative D call TRBD1 (5 bases). CDR3 length: 15 residues. Germline V lookup: CDR1 SEHNR, CDR2 FQNEAQ (reference sequence). Trimming stripped 5 bases from V and 1 base from J, with 14 bases between. The CDR3 DNA follows: TGTGCCAGCAGCCGAAGAACAGGCACGAACACTGAAGCTTTCTTT. Its protein is CASSRRTGTNTEAFF.

The table lists this clone with a few counts. The chain links TRBV4-2 to TRBJ1-3; 9 bases map to TRBD1. Germline V gene lookup returns CDR1 LGHNA and CDR2 YNFKEQ. The CDR3 loop spans 19 amino acids. V was pared by 0 bases and J by 0 bases, with 9 bases of the junction left unmatched. For the CDR3, the DNA is TGTGCCAGCAGCCAAGAAGGGACAGGGATTGGGAGCTCTGGAAACACCATATATTTT. Amino acid sequence: CASSQEGTGIGSSGNTIYF.

The V call is TRBV2, the J call TRBJ2-1; 10 bases line up with TRBD2. The V and J ends lost 6 bases and 0 bases, in that order; junction bases with no gene match: 5. CDR1 is SNHLY, CDR2 FYNNEI, per germline. This CDR3 contains 16 residues. This chain's CDR3 is CASRRTSGPSYNEQFF. The CDR3 coding sequence is TGTGCCAGCAGACGGACTAGCGGACCCTCCTACAATGAGCAGTTCTTC. The full variable domain, completed using reference TRBV2 and TRBJ2-1, is EPEVTQTPSHQVTQMGQEVILRCVPISNHLYFYWYRQILGQKVEFLVSFYNNEISEKSEIFDDQFSVERPDGSNFTLKIRSTKLEDSAMYFCASRRTSGPSYNEQFFGPGTRLTVL.

This clone was observed a handful of times. The J gene is TRBJ2-7, the V gene TRBV19; 8 positions agree with TRBD1. The CDR3 extends over 13 amino acids. Germline values: CDR1 LNHDA, CDR2 SQIVND (reference sequence). Trimming cost V 4 bases and J 4 bases; bases outside gene matches: 3. The CDR3 protein is CASSTGGVYEQYF. The CDR3 DNA follows: TGTGCCAGTAGTACAGGGGGCGTTTACGAGCAGTACTTC.

This chain uses TRBV4-1 with TRBJ1-2; D uncertain. This CDR3 is 16 amino acids long. The V end lost 0 bases, the J end lost 8 bases, and 19 bases lay between the germline ends. Germline CDR1 MGHRA, CDR2 YSYEKL. The CDR3 loop is CASSQDQARIPLGYTF. In DNA, the CDR3 is TGCGCCAGCAGCCAAGATCAGGCCCGTATACCGCTCGGCTACACCTTC.

In this sample, this clone turned up once. V and J are TRBV9 and TRBJ2-7, with 10 bases matching TRBD2. V lost 3 bases to trimming and J lost 3 bases; unmatched junction nucleotides: 9. The CDR3 sequence is 16 residues long. Looked up from germline, CDR1 is SGDLS and CDR2 is YYNGEE. This CDR3 reads CASSGGLAGVLYEQYF. The CDR3 nucleotides are TGTGCCAGCAGCGGGGGGCTAGCGGGAGTTCTCTACGAGCAGTACTTC.

The CDR3 nucleotides read TGTGCCAGCAGTGAGAGGGTCCGACGGGGCTACACCTTC. It specifies CASSERVRRGYTF. V usage is TRBV2 and J usage is TRBJ1-2; D call uncertain. Between the trimmed V and J ends, which lost 3 bases and 8 bases, there was a span of 13 bases. Germline CDR1 reads SNHLY; CDR2 reads FYNNEI. The CDR3 sequence is 13 residues long.

The gene calls are TRBV29-1 and TRBJ2-7; 8 bases align to TRBD1. Trimming cost V 4 bases and J 2 bases; bases outside gene matches: 10. Germline V gives CDR1 SQVTM, CDR2 ANQGSEA. The CDR3 covers 15 residues. CDR3 DNA sequence: TGCAGCGTTGTGTCGCAGGGGGCGCCGACCTACGAGCAGTACTTC. It specifies CSVVSQGAPTYEQYF.

This clone was seen a few times. The chain has TRBV6-5 and TRBJ1-1; D uncertain. V lost 2 bases and J 4 bases, leaving 11 bases between the germline ends. The V gene's germline CDR1 is MNHEY and CDR2 SVGAGI. CDR3 length equals 14 residues. The CDR3 region is CASSYTGVGTEAFF. Here the CDR3 DNA reads TGTGCCAGCAGTTACACCGGAGTGGGCACTGAAGCTTTCTTT.

The chain combines TRBV6-5 with TRBJ2-1; D gene unclear. The CDR3 is 14 residues long. Trimming cost V 6 bases and J 3 bases, with 12 bases left between them. From germline, CDR1 is MNHEY and CDR2 SVGAGI. CDR3 DNA sequence: TGTGCCAGCAGCCTAGTCATTGGCTACAATGAGCAGTTCTTC. Amino acids: CASSLVIGYNEQFF.

V and J are TRBV4-1 and TRBJ1-3; tentatively, D is TRBD1 (5 bases). V was pared by 3 bases and J by 7 bases, with 22 bases between. Germline assignment: CDR1 MGHRA and CDR2 YSYEKL. This CDR3 is built from 17 residues. In DNA form, the CDR3 reads TGCGCCAGCAGCCAGACTTTACAGGTCCCCTTTGACAACACCATATATTTT. Translating it yields CASSQTLQVPFDNTIYF.

This chain uses TRBV6-1 with TRBJ1-2; 8 bases map to TRBD1. The CDR3 extends over 15 amino acids. V shed 5 bases and J 4 bases; nucleotides not matched to a gene: 9. CDR1 is MNHNS and CDR2 is SASEGT in the germline V gene. The CDR3 sequence: CASSPQKTGAYGYTF. The CDR3 DNA follows: TGTGCCAGCAGTCCTCAGAAGACAGGGGCCTATGGCTACACCTTC.

This clone is a singleton in its sample. The genes are TRBV28 and TRBJ1-2; weak D call: TRBD1 (5 bases). Trimming shortened V by 4 bases and J by 4 bases, and 13 bases separated the two germline ends. The CDR3 has 14 residues. The germline gives CDR1 MDHEN, CDR2 SYDVKM. CDR3 amino acids: CASSSPGIFYGYTF. CDR3 sequence (DNA): TGTGCCAGCAGTTCCCCAGGGATATTCTATGGCTACACCTTC.

The chain employs TRBV5-6 and TRBJ2-5; 8 positions agree with TRBD1. The CDR3 extends over 14 amino acids. From germline, CDR1 is SGHDT and CDR2 YYEEEE. V was pared by 2 bases and J by 2 bases, with 2 bases of the junction left unmatched. The CDR3 sequence is CASSFRQGQETQYF. CDR3 DNA: TGTGCCAGCAGCTTCCGACAGGGGCAAGAGACCCAGTACTTC.

This sequence joins TRBV4-2 and TRBJ2-7; TRBD2 might be the D (5 bases). Germline V CDR1 and CDR2: LGHNA, YNFKEQ. The V end was cut by 1 base, the J end by 2 bases, with 12 bases between. This CDR3 comprises 15 residues. CDR3 in amino acids: CASSQVEGAPYEQYF. CDR3 nucleotides: TGTGCCAGCAGCCAAGTTGAGGGAGCCCCCTACGAGCAGTACTTC.

The J gene is TRBJ2-1, the V gene TRBV19; the D is unclear. Per the germline V gene, CDR1 is LNHDA and CDR2 is SQIVND (reference sequence). This CDR3 has 19 residues. Trimming pared 5 bases from V and 4 bases from J, leaving 27 bases between. The CDR3 loop is CASSRGRQSGPSLYNEQFF. The CDR3 DNA reads as TGTGCCAGTAGTCGCGGTAGGCAATCGGGCCCGTCACTTTACAATGAGCAGTTCTTC.

The V gene is TRBV11-3, the J gene TRBJ2-1; D tentatively reads TRBD1 or TRBD2 (5 bases each). Germline V gene lookup returns CDR1 SGHNT and CDR2 YENEEA. The CDR3 spans 17 residues. V was cut by 4 bases and J by 3 bases, with 19 bases left in between. CDR3: CASSSGVSGRLYNEQFF. The CDR3 DNA reads TGTGCCAGCAGCTCTGGAGTTTCAGGGAGACTCTACAATGAGCAGTTCTTC.

The CDR3 DNA reads TGTGCCACCAGCAGAAATTTGGGACTAGCGGGAGAAGGGGGAGAGACCCAGTACTTC. Amino acids: CATSRNLGLAGEGGETQYF. The chain carries TRBV15 and TRBJ2-5; the match to TRBD2 covers 14 bases. V was pared by 2 bases and J by 4 bases, with 12 bases of the junction left unmatched. The CDR3 spans 19 residues. From germline, CDR1 is LNHNV and CDR2 YYDKDF (reference sequence). Full variable domain (remainder filled in from reference TRBV15 and TRBJ2-5): DAMVIQNPRYQVTQFGKPVTLSCSQTLNHNVMYWYQQKSSQAPKLLFHYYDKDFNNEADTPDNFQSRRPNTSFCFLDIRSPGLGDTAMYLCATSRNLGLAGEGGETQYFGPGTRLLVL.

The chain combines TRBV28 with TRBJ2-5, with 11 bases lining up with TRBD2. Germline loops: CDR1 MDHEN, CDR2 SYDVKM. J lost 4 bases, V lost 5 bases, and 12 bases had no gene match. The CDR3 runs to 17 residues. The chain's CDR3 is CASSPSLLAGVRETQYF. The CDR3 nucleotides are TGTGCCAGCAGTCCTTCCCTACTAGCGGGAGTTCGAGAGACCCAGTACTTC.

The chain uses TRBV5-1 and TRBJ2-1; D is tentatively TRBD1 or TRBD2 (5 bases each). Germline-derived CDR1 and CDR2 are SGHRS and YFSETQ. CDR3 size: 14 residues. V lost 6 bases, J lost 5 bases, and 15 bases lay in between. The CDR3 DNA reads TGCGCCAGCAAGATAACAGGAGGTCACAATGAGCAGTTCTTC. It is translated as CASKITGGHNEQFF.

The chain recombines TRBV11-2 with TRBJ2-1, with 9 bases matching TRBD1. This CDR3 contains 16 residues. Trimming removed 5 bases from V and 6 bases from J; junction bases left unmatched: 11. Per the germline V gene, CDR1 is SGHAT and CDR2 is FQNNGV. DNA of the CDR3: TGTGCCAGCAGCCGGATACCGGGACAGGGTACCAATGAGCAGTTCTTC. Its protein is CASSRIPGQGTNEQFF.

CDR3 DNA: TGTGCCAGCAGTTACGGGGAAGCCTACGAGCAGTACTTC. It codes for CASSYGEAYEQYF. This chain connects TRBV6-6 to TRBJ2-7; D not certain. Trimming stripped 2 bases from V and 2 bases from J, with 7 bases between. Germline lookup yields CDR1 MNHNY and CDR2 SVGAGI (reference sequence). This CDR3 contains 13 residues.